Below, 25 T cell receptor beta chains from the same sample are listed, as sequenced in a study of T cell clonotyping in hematopoietic cell transplantation. Produced via immunoSEQ multiplex PCR; TCRdb's table is partial and in-frame only. Among approximately 17,000 clones listed, around 60% were seen once. Sequenced here: PBMCs, sampled 30 days after allogeneic stem cell transplant. The receptors were gathered from a male patient aged 50 to 60 who had an allogeneic stem cell transplant from an unrelated donor, so T cells may come from the graft donor. Some clones in this sample may be carry-over from other donors' samples.

This clone was seen a few times. The chain combines TRBV30 with TRBJ2-2; D gene uncertain. Germline CDR1 reads GTSNPN; CDR2 reads SVGIG (reference sequence). The CDR3 length is 15 residues. The V gene lost 1 base and the J gene lost 4 bases, with 13 bases spanning the gap. CDR3 protein: CAWSGYSRITGELFF. The CDR3 DNA reads as TGTGCCTGGAGTGGCTATAGTCGTATCACCGGGGAGCTGTTTTTT. Using reference TRBV30 and TRBJ2-2 for the parts outside the CDR3, the full variable domain is SQTIHQWPATLVQPVGSPLSLECTVEGTSNPNLYWYRQAAGRGLQLLFYSVGIGQISSEVPQNLSASRPQDRQFILSSKKLLLSDSGFYLCAWSGYSRITGELFFGEGSRLTVL.

V usage is TRBV11-3 and J usage is TRBJ1-1; 8 bases map to TRBD1. V lost 8 bases and J lost 3; bases outside the gene matches: 2. The germline CDR1 and CDR2 sequences are SGHNT and YENEEA. This CDR3 has 12 amino acids. CDR3 coding DNA: TGTGCCAGCCTGGACAGGGACACTGAAGCTTTCTTT. This gives the protein CASLDRDTEAFF.

The chain employs TRBV7-9 and TRBJ1-4; no firm D call. Trimming cost V 1 base and J 4 bases, with 13 bases left between them. The CDR3 loop spans 16 amino acids. The germline gives CDR1 SEHNR, CDR2 FQNEAQ (reference sequence). The CDR3 protein is CASSLGTGQLNEKLFF. For the CDR3, the DNA is TGTGCCAGCAGCTTAGGAACTGGGCAGCTTAATGAAAAACTGTTTTTT.

The V call is TRBV6-5, the J call TRBJ1-5; D not certain. The CDR3 extends over 12 amino acids. V lost 5 bases, J lost 3 bases, and 5 bases lay in between. In germline, CDR1 is MNHEY, CDR2 SVGAGI. The CDR3 reads CASSKDNQPQHF. The CDR3 nucleotides are TGTGCCAGCAGTAAGGACAATCAGCCCCAGCATTTT.

The V call is TRBV5-1, the J call TRBJ1-2, with D possibly TRBD1 on 6 matching bases. The CDR3 covers 12 residues. CDR1 is SGHRS, CDR2 YFSETQ, per germline. V was cut by 4 bases and J by 6 bases, with 10 bases left in between. The CDR3 DNA is TGCGCCAGCAGCCCACAGGGTAATGGCTACACCTTC. Its protein is CASSPQGNGYTF.

The V call is TRBV30, the J call TRBJ1-2; 8 bases line up with TRBD1. The CDR3 runs to 13 residues. V was pared by 2 bases and J by 8 bases, with 7 bases of the junction left unmatched. Germline V lookup: CDR1 GTSNPN, CDR2 SVGIG (reference sequence). Written as DNA, the CDR3 is TGTGCCTGGAGTTTCCGGACAGGGAGGGGCTACACCTTC. Its translation is CAWSFRTGRGYTF.

The chain joins TRBV6-5 to TRBJ2-7, with D perhaps TRBD1 (5 bases). The CDR3 covers 15 residues. In germline, CDR1 is MNHEY, CDR2 SVGAGI. V lost 6 bases and J lost 5, with 20 bases in between. The CDR3: CASSKYQGQANEQYF. The CDR3 DNA reads TGTGCCAGCAGCAAATACCAAGGACAAGCCAACGAGCAGTACTTC.

Of note for this clone: At one end, the junction sequence differs from germline, possibly due to a read error. V is TRBV7-7 and J is TRBJ2-7, with D perhaps matching TRBD2 (6 bases). CDR3 length: 14 amino acids. Germline V CDR1 and CDR2: SSHAT, FNYEAQ (reference sequence). This CDR3 is CASSALPGDYEQYF. The CDR3 DNA is TGTGCTAGCAGCGCGTTACCGGGAGACTACGAGCAGTACTTC.

The chain employs TRBV7-3 and TRBJ1-5; weak D call: TRBD1 (6 bases). Trimming took 1 base from V and 9 from J, leaving 10 bases between them. The CDR3 is made up of 13 amino acids. Germline V gene sequence: CDR1 SGHTA, CDR2 FQGTGA. The CDR3 region is CASSLNSRGPQHF. CDR3 nucleotide sequence: TGTGCCAGCAGCTTAAACTCCAGGGGGCCCCAGCATTTT.

CDR3 nucleotides: TGCAGCGTTGAATATCGGGCCAGGGGGGATGGCTACACCTTC. This encodes CSVEYRARGDGYTF. The V and J genes are TRBV29-1 and TRBJ1-2, with TRBD1 identical over 7 bases. J gave up 6 bases and V 2 bases, and 9 bases lay outside the gene matches. Germline loops: CDR1 SQVTM, CDR2 ANQGSEA. The CDR3 runs to 14 residues.

This clone has only a few counts. At one of its ends the junction is not consistent with the germline gene, which may arise from a read error. The gene calls are TRBV6-1 and TRBJ1-6; possible D gene TRBD1, 5 bases. This CDR3 has 16 amino acids. The V gene's germline CDR1 is MNHNS and CDR2 SASEGT. The chain's CDR3 is CASSEARGAGNSPLHF. In DNA, the CDR3 is TGTGCCAGCAGCGAAGCTAGGGGCGCTGGGAATTCACCCCTCCACTTT.

The J gene is TRBJ2-2, the V gene TRBV5-1; 8 positions agree with TRBD2. Germline V gene lookup returns CDR1 SGHRS and CDR2 YFSETQ. With 1 base clipped from V and 5 bases from J, the junction kept 4 bases outside the gene matches. CDR3 length: 15 amino acids. CDR3 region: CASSLMTSDTGELFF. The CDR3 DNA reads as TGCGCCAGCAGCTTGATGACTAGCGATACCGGGGAGCTGTTTTTT. Filled out from reference TRBV5-1 and TRBJ2-2, the complete variable domain reads KAGVTQTPRYLIKTRGQQVTLSCSPISGHRSVSWYQQTPGQGLQFLFEYFSETQRNKGNFPGRFSGRQFSNSRSEMNVSTLELGDSALYLCASSLMTSDTGELFFGEGSRLTVL.

This clone was detected once. This sequence joins TRBV29-1 and TRBJ2-7, with TRBD1 as a possible D gene (6 bases). Germline CDR1 and CDR2: SQVTM and ANQGSEA. Deletions cut 4 bases from V and 0 bases from J, with 10 bases between. The length of the CDR3 is 13 residues. The CDR3 bases are TGCAGCGTTGTTCGGACAGACTCCTACGAGCAGTACTTC. It translates to CSVVRTDSYEQYF.

This sequence joins TRBV4-3 and TRBJ2-7, with TRBD1 matching over 8 bases. V dropped 1 base and J dropped 4; count of bases not matched to a gene: 6. CDR3 length: 15 amino acids. Germline V gene data show CDR1 as LGHNA and CDR2 as YSLEER. CDR3 residues: CASSQGQGPFYEQYF. The CDR3 DNA reads TGCGCCAGCAGCCAAGGACAGGGGCCCTTTTACGAGCAGTACTTC.

In this sample, this clone turned up a few times. The V and J genes are TRBV28 and TRBJ1-1; the match to TRBD1 covers 9 bases. This CDR3 is 13 amino acids long. The germline gives CDR1 MDHEN, CDR2 SYDVKM. V shed 5 bases, J shed 8 bases, and the junction held 6 bases outside the gene matches. The CDR3 loop reads CASSGQGWAEAFF. The CDR3 DNA is TGTGCCAGCAGTGGACAGGGGTGGGCCGAAGCTTTCTTT.

This chain links TRBV9 with TRBJ2-7; the D gene is possibly TRBD2 (6 bases). The germline V gene encodes CDR1 SGDLS and CDR2 YYNGEE. V lost 3 bases and J lost 4, with 17 bases in between. This CDR3 is 15 amino acids long. As DNA, the CDR3 is TGTGCCAGCAGCGGGGGCGCGGGGTTGGGGTACGAGCAGTACTTC. It codes for CASSGGAGLGYEQYF.

This clone came up once. This sequence joins TRBV27 and TRBJ1-1; weak D call: TRBD1 (6 bases). Trimming cost V 2 bases and J 6 bases, with 16 bases left between them. Germline loops: CDR1 MNHEY, CDR2 SMNVEV (reference sequence). The CDR3 is 15 amino acids. CDR3 sequence: CASSLAPRGSSEAFF. The CDR3 region has the DNA TGTGCCAGCAGTTTAGCTCCCAGGGGATCATCTGAAGCTTTCTTT.

A few counts support this clone. This chain joins TRBV2 and TRBJ1-2; TRBD1 matches at 7 bases. Per the germline V gene, CDR1 is SNHLY and CDR2 is FYNNEI. Trimming took 4 bases from V and 4 from J; bases not matched to a gene: 0. The CDR3 length is 12 residues. The CDR3 DNA is TGTGCCAGCAGTGGACAGGGCTATGGCTACACCTTC. This sequence encodes CASSGQGYGYTF.

By share, this clone counts as medium-sized (0.01 to 0.1%). The rearrangement links TRBV4-1 to TRBJ2-5; no clear D gene. This CDR3 is 12 amino acids long. In germline, CDR1 is MGHRA, CDR2 YSYEKL. The ends were cut back, 0 bases at V and 9 bases at J, with 8 bases in the middle. CDR3 amino acids: CASSQDHGAQYF. The CDR3 nucleotides read TGCGCCAGCAGCCAAGATCATGGGGCCCAGTACTTC.

This clone was found a few times. The chain employs TRBV30 and TRBJ1-4; D possibly corresponds to TRBD1 (5 bases). The CDR3 has 14 residues. V gave up 3 bases and J gave up 10 bases, with 18 bases separating them. Per the germline V gene, CDR1 is GTSNPN and CDR2 is SVGIG (reference sequence). Here the CDR3 reads CAWSDLLGVGKLFF. CDR3 bases: TGTGCCTGGAGCGATCTTTTGGGGGTGGGAAAACTGTTTTTT.

This chain connects TRBV5-1 to TRBJ1-5; D might be TRBD1 (5 bases). Germline CDR1 is SGHRS and CDR2 is YFSETQ. V lost 2 bases, J lost 4 bases, and 16 bases lay in between. The CDR3 covers 16 residues. CDR3 in DNA: TGCGCCAGCAGCTTAGAGGGACCTTTCGGGAATCAGCCCCAGCATTTT. This encodes CASSLEGPFGNQPQHF.

The chain carries TRBV11-2 and TRBJ2-1; 9 nucleotides line up with TRBD2. After removal of 0 bases from V and 4 bases from J, the junction contained 7 bases not matched to a gene. The CDR3 runs to 17 residues. Germline V lookup: CDR1 SGHAT, CDR2 FQNNGV. The CDR3 sequence is CASSLDSPSGVYNEQFF. CDR3 DNA: TGTGCCAGCAGCTTAGATTCCCCTAGCGGGGTTTACAATGAGCAGTTCTTC.

This chain connects TRBV4-3 to TRBJ1-2, with D uncertain. The CDR3 totals 18 residues. In germline, CDR1 is LGHNA, CDR2 YSLEER. Trimming stripped 4 bases from V and 1 base from J, with 22 bases between. The CDR3 region has the DNA TGCGCCAGCAGCCGCGAGACGTCTCGAGACTCCGTTAACTATGGCTACACCTTC. It is translated as CASSRETSRDSVNYGYTF.

The V call is TRBV7-2, the J call TRBJ2-7, with D possibly being TRBD1 or TRBD2 (5 bases each). This CDR3 contains 15 residues. Trimming took 5 bases from V and 0 from J, leaving 14 bases between them. CDR1 is SGHTA, CDR2 FQGNSA, per germline. Here the CDR3 DNA reads TGTGCCAGCAGCGCAAGGGGACCCAGCTCCTACGAGCAGTACTTC. As protein: CASSARGPSSYEQYF.

This clone was seen a single time. The chain has TRBV6-5 and TRBJ2-7; 7 bases line up with TRBD1. Germline assignment: CDR1 MNHEY and CDR2 SVGAGI. V shed 2 bases, J shed 5 bases, and the junction held 9 bases outside the gene matches. The CDR3 contains 15 residues. CDR3 sequence: CASSYGATGANEQYF. The CDR3 DNA is TGTGCCAGCAGTTACGGGGCCACAGGGGCAAACGAGCAGTACTTC.